The rows below give T cell receptor beta chains drawn from one sample of a study of long-term antiretroviral therapy in people with HIV. TCRdb's copy holds only in-frame clones and misses some; the assay was immunoSEQ multiplex PCR. The sample consists of 44,000 or so clones, roughly 96% of them appearing once. Material: unsorted PBMCs, obtained 3.7 years after starting antiretroviral therapy. All receptors come from a woman aged 45-60 years with HIV. The CDR3 runs from the conserved cysteine through the conserved F or W. Fields, in order: D gene, J gene, CDR3 length, V gene, clone size, CDR3 protein, CDR3 DNA. A D gene is named only where the DNA matches it firmly. For some rows the clone size is stated as once, few or many, or as a class when expanded; others skip it.

-	TRBJ1-5	17	TRBV7-6	-	CASSLGAVGQMNQPQHF	TGTGCCAGCAGCTTAGGGGCGGTTGGACAGATGAATCAGCCCCAGCATTTT
TRBD1	TRBJ1-2	15	TRBV15	-	CATSRPGQGFYGYTF	TGTGCCACCAGCAGACCGGGACAGGGATTCTATGGCTACACCTTC
TRBD2	TRBJ2-1	15	TRBV19	-	CASNIGGASYNEQFF	TGTGCCAGTAACATCGGGGGGGCCTCCTACAATGAGCAGTTCTTC
TRBD1	TRBJ1-5	16	TRBV6-1	-	CASSEVTGLANQPQHF	TGTGCCAGCAGTGAAGTGACAGGGCTAGCGAATCAGCCCCAGCATTTT
-	TRBJ2-5	13	TRBV5-6	-	CASSQGLQETQYF	TGTGCCAGCAGCCAGGGTTTACAAGAGACCCAGTACTTC
-	TRBJ1-5	17	TRBV4-1	-	CASSQDRLLGQGTPQHF	TGCGCCAGCAGCCAAGACCGCCTCCTGGGACAAGGTACTCCCCAGCATTTT
-	TRBJ1-1	13	TRBV7-2	-	CASNSFRGAEAFF	TGTGCCAGCAACTCATTCAGGGGCGCTGAAGCTTTCTTT
-	TRBJ1-2	12	TRBV19	once	CASSIAAYGYTF	TGTGCCAGTAGTATAGCAGCCTATGGCTACACCTTC
-	TRBJ1-5	16	TRBV25-1	-	CASSGFGGGDNQPQHF	TGTGCCAGCAGTGGCTTTGGTGGAGGCGACAATCAGCCCCAGCATTTT
-	TRBJ1-1	13	TRBV11-3	-	CASSKRGGTEAFF	TGTGCCAGCAGCAAGAGGGGTGGCACTGAAGCTTTCTTT
-	TRBJ1-6	15	TRBV6-1	-	CASRGESSYNSPLHF	TGTGCCAGCAGAGGCGAGAGCTCCTATAATTCACCCCTCCACTTT
-	TRBJ1-3	14	TRBV5-1	-	CASGAGLAGNTIYF	TGCGCCAGCGGGGCCGGCTTAGCCGGAAACACCATATATTTT
-	TRBJ2-5	15	TRBV2	-	CASSDGQTIQETQYF	TGTGCCAGCAGTGACGGGCAGACGATTCAAGAGACCCAGTACTTC
-	TRBJ2-3	15	TRBV19	-	CASSIRRGPADTQYF	TGTGCCAGTAGTATCAGGAGGGGGCCGGCAGATACGCAGTATTTT
TRBD2	TRBJ2-1	15	TRBV7-3	-	CASSPRLAGYNEQFF	TGTGCCAGCAGCCCCAGGCTAGCGGGGTACAATGAGCAGTTCTTC
TRBD1	TRBJ2-7	16	TRBV19	-	CASSGPGQGARYEQYF	TGTGCCAGTAGTGGACCGGGACAGGGGGCTAGGTACGAGCAGTACTTC